The source of this T cell receptor (beta chain) is a study of T-cell memory formation after mild COVID-19. Via MiXCR, TCRdb re-called the 5' RACE reads, giving one row per CDR3 protein. Of 150,000 to 200,000 distinct CDR3 sequences in the sample, about 15% were seen once. The CDR3 spans 15 residues. The ends lost 4 bases at V and 1 base at J; junction bases unmatched: 1. The specimen was PBMCs or a T cell subset sorted from them (not recorded which). V gene TRBV12-3 or TRBV12-4 combines with J gene TRBJ2-5; 12 bases match TRBD1. The clonotype originates from an adult woman who had mild COVID-19 (a few samples of this study predate the infection). Cell type and time point are not known. Here the CDR3 DNA reads TGTGCCAGCAGTTGGGACAGGGGGCCCCAAGAGACCCAGTACTTC. Protein sequence: CASSWDRGPQETQYF.